These 26 T cell receptor beta chains originate from one sample sequenced in a study of shared clonotypes between healthy human individuals. Method: immunoSEQ multiplex PCR; TCRdb's copy keeps in-frame clones and lacks some. This table holds about 800,000 clones, 90% to 97% found once. The naive CD8 subset, CD45RO-negative cells positively selected for CCR7, excluded terminally differentiated effector memory CD45RA+ cells. Sample: naive CD8+ T cells sorted from blood. Every receptor here comes from a man aged 25 to 45 in good health.

The chain recombines TRBV4-1 with TRBJ2-7, with D perhaps given as TRBD1 or TRBD2 (6 bases each). V was shortened by 0 bases and J by 6 bases, with 15 bases between the two germline ends. CDR1 MGHRA and CDR2 YSYEKL come from the germline V gene. CDR3 size: 15 residues. CDR3 in amino acids: CASSQESRGVSEQYF. DNA for the CDR3: TGCGCCAGCAGCCAAGAATCAAGGGGGGTAAGCGAGCAGTACTTC.

This clone showed up just once. The chain carries TRBV5-6 and TRBJ2-7, with D perhaps TRBD1 (5 bases). V dropped 2 bases and J dropped 9 bases, with 18 bases sitting between them. Germline V CDR1 and CDR2: SGHDT, YYEEEE. CDR3 length: 14 residues. The CDR3 bases are TGTGCCAGCAGCTTAGGGTCTGGCGGCCAGGGGCAGTACTTC. Protein: CASSLGSGGQGQYF.

This clone was recorded once. This chain connects TRBV7-2 to TRBJ2-5; D unresolved. V lost 4 bases and J lost 4, with 10 bases in between. Germline CDR1 SGHTA, CDR2 FQGNSA. CDR3 length: 13 residues. CDR3 DNA sequence: TGTGCCAGCAGCTCCCCCCCCACAGAGACCCAGTACTTC. Protein sequence: CASSSPPTETQYF.

The chain recombines TRBV2 with TRBJ1-1, with D uncertain. The CDR3 is made up of 11 amino acids. Germline CDR1 SNHLY, CDR2 FYNNEI. In DNA form, the CDR3 reads TGTGCAGTAGCTGTGAACACTGAAGCTTTCTTT. Its protein is CAVAVNTEAFF.

The chain is built from TRBV5-4 and TRBJ1-4; D perhaps matches TRBD1 (5 bases). The CDR3 is 15 residues long. The V gene's germline CDR1 is SGHNT and CDR2 YYREEE (reference sequence). The V gene lost 4 bases and the J gene lost 7 bases, with 17 bases spanning the gap. CDR3 sequence (DNA): TGTGCCAGCAGCACGGGACGCATCTTAGGTGAAAAACTGTTTTTT. It translates to CASSTGRILGEKLFF.

This clone was observed a single time. V usage is TRBV7-9 and J usage is TRBJ1-1; D unclear. CDR1 is SEHNR, CDR2 FQNEAQ, per germline (reference sequence). The CDR3 sequence is 17 residues long. V lost 0 bases and J lost 7, with 21 bases in between. The chain's CDR3 is CASSLAGSDYPRFEAFF. The CDR3 DNA reads TGTGCCAGCAGCTTAGCGGGTTCGGATTACCCTAGATTTGAAGCTTTCTTT.

The chain uses TRBV4-3 and TRBJ2-3; possibly TRBD2 for D (5 bases). The CDR3 is made up of 14 amino acids. V lost 11 bases and J 0 bases, leaving 15 bases between the germline ends. Per the germline V gene, CDR1 is LGHNA and CDR2 is YSLEER. CDR3 sequence: CAAAYSASTDTQYF. DNA of the CDR3: TGCGCCGCGGCTTATAGCGCCAGCACAGATACGCAGTATTTT.

V usage is TRBV29-1 and J usage is TRBJ1-2, with TRBD1 identical over 9 bases. CDR1 is SQVTM, CDR2 ANQGSEA, per germline. The length of the CDR3 is 13 residues. Trimming cost V 7 bases and J 6 bases; bases outside gene matches: 9. The CDR3 sequence: CSAEPDRGDGYTF. In DNA form, the CDR3 reads TGCAGCGCAGAGCCGGACAGGGGCGATGGCTACACCTTC.

The table lists this clone with a count of one. This chain connects TRBV28 to TRBJ2-5; the D call may be TRBD1 or TRBD2 (5 bases each). The germline CDR1 and CDR2 sequences are MDHEN and SYDVKM. CDR3 size: 15 residues. Deletions cut 6 bases from V and 5 bases from J, with 19 bases between. The CDR3 spells CASRTSWGSAETQYF. The CDR3 DNA reads as TGTGCCAGCAGAACCTCTTGGGGGAGTGCGGAGACCCAGTACTTC. The full variable domain, completed using reference TRBV28 and TRBJ2-5, is DVKVTQSSRYLVKRTGEKVFLECVQDMDHENMFWYRQDPGLGLRLIYFSYDVKMKEKGDIPEGYSVSREKKERFSLILESASTNQTSMYLCASRTSWGSAETQYFGPGTRLLVL.

This chain joins TRBV4-3 and TRBJ2-7; TRBD1 matches at 8 bases. CDR3 size: 15 residues. V gave up 4 bases and J gave up 1 base; unmatched junction bases: 6. The germline V gene has CDR1 LGHNA and CDR2 YSLEER. CDR3 DNA: TGCGCCAGCAGCCCGTTACGGGACAGGTCCTACGAGCAGTACTTC. Amino acid sequence: CASSPLRDRSYEQYF.

The V and J genes are TRBV28 and TRBJ2-5; a weak D match, TRBD2 (5 bases). CDR3 length equals 17 residues. V lost 4 bases to trimming and J lost 0 bases, with 18 bases between them. The germline V gene encodes CDR1 MDHEN and CDR2 SYDVKM. The CDR3 nucleotides are TGTGCCAGCAGTTCCTCGAGGGCAGCAGCTAACCAAGAGACCCAGTACTTC. This sequence encodes CASSSSRAAANQETQYF.

V usage is TRBV19 and J usage is TRBJ1-5; TRBD1 agrees at 9 bases. Germline CDR1 is LNHDA and CDR2 is SQIVND (reference sequence). With V trimmed by 6 bases and J by 4 bases, 7 bases remained unmatched. The CDR3 sequence is 15 residues long. CDR3 DNA sequence: TGTGCCAGTAGAGACCCGACAGGGGGTAATCAGCCCCAGCATTTT. Translation: CASRDPTGGNQPQHF.

The rearrangement links TRBV7-9 to TRBJ2-7; a weak D match, TRBD2 (6 bases). The CDR3 consists of 14 residues. Per germline, CDR1 SEHNR and CDR2 FQNEAQ (reference sequence). The germline V and J ends were trimmed by 2 bases and 3 bases, with 11 bases remaining between them. The CDR3 DNA is TGTGCCAGCAGCTTATCTGGGGGGATCTACGAGCAGTACTTC. It codes for CASSLSGGIYEQYF. Combining the CDR3 with reference TRBV7-9 and TRBJ2-7 gives the whole variable domain DTGVSQNPRHKITKRGQNVTFRCDPISEHNRLYWYRQTLGQGPEFLTYFQNEAQLEKSRLLSDRFSAERPKGSFSTLEIQRTEQGDSAMYLCASSLSGGIYEQYFGPGTRLTVT.

This sequence joins TRBV4-3 and TRBJ2-7; D unclear. In germline, CDR1 is LGHNA, CDR2 YSLEER. The CDR3 loop spans 15 amino acids. V lost 1 base and J 2 bases, leaving 12 bases between the germline ends. CDR3 nucleotide sequence: TGCGCCAGCAGCCAAGTGAGAGGTGCAACCTACGAGCAGTACTTC. This translates into CASSQVRGATYEQYF.

The V gene is TRBV27, the J gene TRBJ2-1, with 9 bases matching TRBD1. Trimming took 5 bases from V and 8 from J; bases not matched to a gene: 4. CDR3 length equals 13 residues. From germline, CDR1 is MNHEY and CDR2 SMNVEV (reference sequence). The CDR3 nucleotides are TGTGCCAGCAGTCCGGGACAGGGCTATGAGCAGTTCTTC. It translates to CASSPGQGYEQFF.

The V call is TRBV10-3, the J call TRBJ2-1; 11 positions agree with TRBD2. The CDR3 contains 15 residues. Unmatched junction bases numbered 6, after V lost 6 bases and J lost 5 bases. Germline V gives CDR1 ENHRY, CDR2 SYGVKD. CDR3 DNA: TGTGCCATCAGGTTAGCGGGAGGGGGTGACAATGAGCAGTTCTTC. Residues: CAIRLAGGGDNEQFF.

The chain is built from TRBV28 and TRBJ2-7; 11 nucleotides agree with TRBD2. The CDR3 contains 14 residues. Trimming cost V 7 bases and J 3 bases; bases outside gene matches: 5. Germline V gene sequence: CDR1 MDHEN, CDR2 SYDVKM. This chain's CDR3 is CASTSGTSGYEQYF. The CDR3, as DNA: TGTGCCAGCACCTCCGGGACTAGCGGCTACGAGCAGTACTTC.

The chain has TRBV19 and TRBJ2-1; 8 nucleotides agree with TRBD1. Germline V lookup: CDR1 LNHDA, CDR2 SQIVND (reference sequence). V was clipped by 10 bases and J by 6 bases; unmatched bases: 17. CDR3 length: 16 residues. This chain's CDR3 is CATKTGAVRNTNEQFF. The CDR3 DNA reads TGTGCCACCAAGACAGGGGCGGTAAGAAATACCAATGAGCAGTTCTTC.

The count of this clone is one. J is TRBJ1-1 and V is TRBV30; D gene unclear. The CDR3 consists of 13 residues. V dropped 4 bases and J dropped 7 bases, with 16 bases sitting between them. Germline CDR1 GTSNPN, CDR2 SVGIG (reference sequence). The CDR3 here is CAWTSPPLSEAFF. The DNA of the CDR3 is TGTGCCTGGACATCCCCTCCGCTAAGTGAAGCTTTCTTT.

This clone was seen just once. The rearrangement uses TRBV27 and TRBJ2-3, with unresolved D. CDR1 is MNHEY, CDR2 SMNVEV, per germline (reference sequence). This CDR3 is 12 amino acids long. Trimming took 5 bases from V and 2 from J, leaving 5 bases between them. The CDR3 DNA reads TGTGCCAGCAGTCAGCTCACAGATACGCAGTATTTT. The encoded protein is CASSQLTDTQYF.

The chain carries TRBV27 and TRBJ2-1, with 9 bases identical to TRBD2. Trimming cost V 4 bases and J 4 bases; bases outside gene matches: 5. Germline-derived CDR1 and CDR2 are MNHEY and SMNVEV (reference sequence). The CDR3 extends over 15 amino acids. As DNA, the CDR3 is TGTGCCAGCAGTTCGGCTAGCGGGGTATACAATGAGCAGTTCTTC. The encoded protein is CASSSASGVYNEQFF.

This sequence joins TRBV10-2 and TRBJ1-2, with 9 bases that match TRBD1. The CDR3 has 16 residues. The J segment lost 0 bases and the V segment lost 5 bases, leaving 7 bases of the junction unmatched. Per germline, CDR1 WSHSY and CDR2 SAAADI. CDR3 coding DNA: TGCGCCAGCAGTCCTCGGACAGGGGCGGCTAACTATGGCTACACCTTC. It is translated as CASSPRTGAANYGYTF.

The genes are TRBV15 and TRBJ1-5, with a tentative D call TRBD1 (6 bases). Germline CDR1 reads LNHNV; CDR2 reads YYDKDF (reference sequence). CDR3 length: 15 amino acids. Trimming removed 5 bases from V and 0 bases from J, with 11 bases in between. CDR3 loop: CATSGNRDSNQPQHF. CDR3 coding DNA: TGTGCCACCAGCGGGAACAGGGATAGCAATCAGCCCCAGCATTTT.

The chain employs TRBV21-1 and TRBJ2-3; the tabulated D call, TRBD1, remains unverified against the DNA. TRBV21-1 has pseudogene status. The CDR3 contains 15 residues. In DNA, the CDR3 is TGTGCCAGCAGAGCAGCAGGGGCACCCACAGATACGCAGTATTTT. This sequence encodes CASRAAGAPTDTQYF.

This clone occurred once. The chain carries TRBV6-4 and TRBJ2-1; no clear D. There are 14 residues in the CDR3. V was pared by 2 bases and J by 6 bases, with 11 bases between. CDR1 MRHNA and CDR2 SNTAGT come from the germline V gene. The CDR3 spells CASSDNLVRNEQFF. For the CDR3, the DNA is TGTGCCAGCAGTGACAACCTAGTTCGCAATGAGCAGTTCTTC.

The V call is TRBV2, the J call TRBJ1-1; D is ambiguous. The CDR3 spans 16 residues. Trimming removed 6 bases at V and 1 base at J, with 18 bases between. Germline V gene sequence: CDR1 SNHLY, CDR2 FYNNEI. CDR3 amino acids: CASSVVFNSGNTEAFF. Written as DNA, the CDR3 is TGTGCCAGCAGCGTCGTATTCAATAGTGGGAACACTGAAGCTTTCTTT.